A single sample gave rise to the 29 T cell receptor beta chains below, sequenced in a study of shared clonotypes between healthy human individuals. TCRdb's table, derived via immunoSEQ multiplex PCR, lists solely in-frame clones and lacks some. The top ten clones hold about 0.13% of a sample with 2 million to 2.5 million clones, 90% to 96% of them seen once. The source material was naive CD4+ T cells sorted from blood. Specified subset: CD45RA+ positively selected. These receptors came from a man aged 18 to 30 in good health.

This clone appeared a single time. V is TRBV6-1 and J is TRBJ2-1; D is undetermined. Germline lookup yields CDR1 MNHNS and CDR2 SASEGT. CDR3 length: 14 residues. V was clipped by 7 bases and J by 8 bases, with 18 bases between them. Here the CDR3 DNA reads TGTGCCAGCACCCCCGGGTGGCAGTCCGATGAGCAGTTCTTC. It yields the protein CASTPGWQSDEQFF.

The chain links TRBV11-2 to TRBJ2-1; D unclear. Trimming removed 0 bases from V and 13 bases from J, with 16 bases in between. Germline values: CDR1 SGHAT, CDR2 FQNNGV. This CDR3 contains 14 residues. The CDR3 here is CASSLDIPGIGQFF. CDR3 nucleotides: TGTGCCAGCAGCTTAGACATCCCTGGGATCGGACAGTTCTTC.

This clone has only one observation. The chain combines TRBV7-3 with TRBJ2-3; 8 nucleotides agree with TRBD2. This CDR3 has 19 amino acids. The V gene's germline CDR1 is SGHTA and CDR2 FQGTGA. The junction had 18 bases not matched to a gene; V was cut back by 5 bases and J by 2 bases. The CDR3 protein is CASSTGLAGGPGVTDTQYF. The CDR3 DNA is TGTGCCAGCAGCACCGGACTAGCCGGGGGGCCGGGGGTCACAGATACGCAGTATTTT.

This clone was seen only once. The rearrangement links TRBV7-9 to TRBJ2-2; a weak D match, TRBD2 (6 bases). V lost 0 bases, J lost 3 bases, and 11 bases lay in between. CDR1 is SEHNR, CDR2 FQNEAQ, per germline (reference sequence). The CDR3 totals 16 residues. DNA of the CDR3: TGTGCCAGCAGCTTAGCGGGGGGTACGGACACCGGGGAGCTGTTTTTT. This codes for CASSLAGGTDTGELFF. Variable domain in full (rest from reference TRBV7-9 and TRBJ2-2): DTGVSQNPRHKITKRGQNVTFRCDPISEHNRLYWYRQTLGQGPEFLTYFQNEAQLEKSRLLSDRFSAERPKGSFSTLEIQRTEQGDSAMYLCASSLAGGTDTGELFFGEGSRLTVL.

A remark on this clone: The same CDR3 arises from other DNA sequences in this sample as well. The genes are TRBV5-1 and TRBJ2-7, with 8 bases matching TRBD1. V shed 1 base, J shed 4 bases, and the junction held 4 bases outside the gene matches. The CDR3 has 14 residues. Germline V gene sequence: CDR1 SGHRS, CDR2 YFSETQ. The chain's CDR3 is CASSLWDRSYEQYF. CDR3 coding DNA: TGCGCCAGCAGCTTGTGGGACAGGAGTTACGAGCAGTACTTC.

The rearrangement joins TRBV4-3 to TRBJ2-1; 8 bases line up with TRBD2. The CDR3 length is 17 residues. From germline, CDR1 is LGHNA and CDR2 YSLEER. The V segment lost 4 bases and the J segment 4 bases; nucleotides outside the gene matches: 12. CDR3 amino acids: CASSRAVGSGIYNEQFF. DNA for the CDR3: TGCGCCAGCAGCCGAGCGGTCGGTAGCGGGATTTACAATGAGCAGTTCTTC.

The chain links TRBV10-1 to TRBJ2-7; 8 bases match TRBD2. V lost 6 bases and J lost 4; bases outside the gene matches: 5. Germline assignment: CDR1 WNHNN and CDR2 SYGVQD (reference sequence). The CDR3 is 13 residues long. CDR3: CASSSGGRYEQYF. The CDR3 coding sequence is TGCGCCAGCAGCTCGGGGGGGCGGTACGAGCAGTACTTC.

The V and J genes are TRBV2 and TRBJ2-5, with D hard to call. V was shortened by 7 bases and J by 5 bases, with 11 bases between the two germline ends. Germline CDR1 is SNHLY and CDR2 is FYNNEI. CDR3 length equals 12 residues. CDR3 loop: CASTNDAETQYF. The CDR3 bases are TGTGCCAGCACAAATGATGCCGAGACCCAGTACTTC.

The chain has TRBV30 and TRBJ2-4; TRBD1 agrees at 8 bases. The germline gives CDR1 GTSNPN, CDR2 SVGIG (reference sequence). The ends lost 2 bases at V and 8 bases at J; junction bases unmatched: 8. The CDR3 length is 14 residues. CDR3 loop: CAWSRQGLYDIQYF. The CDR3 nucleotides read TGTGCCTGGAGTCGACAGGGGTTGTATGACATTCAGTACTTC.

The chain is built from TRBV7-8 and TRBJ2-2; D gene ambiguous. The CDR3 consists of 15 residues. Germline-derived CDR1 and CDR2 are SGHVS and FQNEAQ. Between the trimmed V and J ends, which lost 0 bases and 0 bases, there was a span of 5 bases. CDR3 DNA sequence: TGTGCCAGCAGCTTAGCGGGTGCGAACACCGGGGAGCTGTTTTTT. Translation gives CASSLAGANTGELFF.

The J gene is TRBJ1-2, the V gene TRBV6-5; a weak D match, TRBD1 (5 bases). This CDR3 has 15 amino acids. From germline, CDR1 is MNHEY and CDR2 SVGAGI. V was trimmed by 0 bases and J by 5 bases, leaving 13 bases between them. The CDR3 reads CASSYSGIDRYGYTF. The DNA for the CDR3 is TGTGCCAGCAGTTACTCCGGGATTGACAGATATGGCTACACCTTC.

V gene TRBV2 combines with J gene TRBJ1-2; D is possibly TRBD1 (6 bases). The CDR3 totals 13 residues. Trimming shortened V by 7 bases and J by 3 bases, and 12 bases separated the two germline ends. Germline V gene lookup returns CDR1 SNHLY and CDR2 FYNNEI. In nucleotides, the CDR3 is TGTGCCAGCAATAAACAGGGATACTATGGCTACACCTTC. This gives the protein CASNKQGYYGYTF.

J is TRBJ2-5 and V is TRBV9, with 9 positions matching TRBD2. Germline CDR1 and CDR2: SGDLS and YYNGEE. CDR3 length: 16 residues. After removal of 0 bases from V and 5 bases from J, the junction contained 8 bases not matched to a gene. DNA for the CDR3: TGTGCCAGCAGCGTAGAGGCTAGCGGGATTCGGGAGACCCAGTACTTC. Encoded protein: CASSVEASGIRETQYF. Full variable domain (missing parts from reference TRBV9 and TRBJ2-5): DSGVTQTPKHLITATGQRVTLRCSPRSGDLSVYWYQQSLDQGLQFLIQYYNGEERAKGNILERFSAQQFPDLHSELNLSSLELGDSALYFCASSVEASGIRETQYFGPGTRLLVL.

The chain carries TRBV11-2 and TRBJ2-7; tentatively, D is TRBD1 (6 bases). The CDR3 consists of 15 residues. V shed 4 bases and J shed 0 bases, with 13 bases lying between them. The germline CDR1 and CDR2 sequences are SGHAT and FQNNGV. CDR3 DNA: TGTGCCAGCAGCTGGGACACCACCCCCTCCTACGAGCAGTACTTC. This gives the protein CASSWDTTPSYEQYF. The variable domain in full, with the rest retrieved from reference TRBV11-2 and TRBJ2-7, is EAGVAQSPRYKIIEKRQSVAFWCNPISGHATLYWYQQILGQGPKLLIQFQNNGVVDDSQLPKDRFSAERLKGVDSTLKIQPAKLEDSAVYLCASSWDTTPSYEQYFGPGTRLTVT.

The chain carries TRBV10-2 and TRBJ1-2, with 9 bases fitting TRBD1. V shed 4 bases, J shed 8 bases, and the junction held 5 bases outside the gene matches. The CDR3 contains 13 residues. The germline V gene has CDR1 WSHSY and CDR2 SAAADI. The CDR3 sequence: CASSGTGVSGYTF. Here the CDR3 DNA reads TGCGCCAGCAGTGGGACAGGGGTCTCAGGCTACACCTTC.

The rearrangement uses TRBV27 and TRBJ2-2; D possibly corresponds to TRBD1 (6 bases). Trimming removed 2 bases at V and 7 bases at J, with 11 bases between. The CDR3 consists of 14 residues. Per the germline V gene, CDR1 is MNHEY and CDR2 is SMNVEV (reference sequence). In DNA form, the CDR3 reads TGTGCCAGCAGTTTAGGGACACCGGTCGGGGAGCTGTTTTTT. It specifies CASSLGTPVGELFF.

The chain couples TRBV27 to TRBJ2-7, with D possibly being TRBD2 (5 bases). V gave up 7 bases and J gave up 1 base, with 14 bases separating them. This CDR3 has 14 amino acids. Germline CDR1 is MNHEY and CDR2 is SMNVEV (reference sequence). The CDR3 protein is CASTFSPGSYEQYF. The DNA for the CDR3 is TGTGCCAGCACCTTCTCCCCGGGGTCCTACGAGCAGTACTTC.

V is TRBV18 and J is TRBJ1-5; D not resolved. This CDR3 is 15 amino acids long. Germline values: CDR1 KGHSH, CDR2 LQKENI. Trimming pared 4 bases from V and 4 bases from J, leaving 14 bases between. DNA for the CDR3: TGTGCCAGCTCACTTGGGGTCGGGATAAATCAGCCCCAGCATTTT. Protein: CASSLGVGINQPQHF.

The rearrangement uses TRBV28 and TRBJ2-2; D possibly corresponds to TRBD1 (6 bases). Deletions cut 6 bases from V and 3 bases from J, with 14 bases between. Per the germline V gene, CDR1 is MDHEN and CDR2 is SYDVKM. The CDR3 has 15 amino acids. The CDR3 reads CASSRQEADTGELFF. DNA for the CDR3: TGTGCCAGCAGCCGACAGGAGGCTGACACCGGGGAGCTGTTTTTT.

As for this clone: The same CDR3 can be traced to other DNA sequences in this sample. The rearrangement links TRBV18 to TRBJ1-2; D possibly corresponds to TRBD1 (5 bases). With 2 bases removed from V and 2 bases from J, the gap between germline ends came to 6 bases. CDR1 and CDR2 from the germline V gene are KGHSH and LQKENI. This CDR3 has 13 residues. CDR3: CASSPGANYGYTF. DNA of the CDR3: TGTGCCAGCTCACCAGGGGCCAACTATGGCTACACCTTC.

For this clone: In the same sample, other DNA sequences code for this CDR3. This chain links TRBV2 with TRBJ1-1, with a weak D call TRBD1 (5 bases). This CDR3 contains 14 residues. The V gene lost 1 base and the J gene lost 1 base, with 7 bases spanning the gap. Per germline, CDR1 SNHLY and CDR2 FYNNEI. DNA of the CDR3: TGTGCCAGCAGTGAAGGTACAGGGAACACTGAAGCTTTCTTT. Protein: CASSEGTGNTEAFF.

The chain uses TRBV4-1 and TRBJ2-1; TRBD1 agrees at 8 bases. Per the germline V gene, CDR1 is MGHRA and CDR2 is YSYEKL. Trimming removed 3 bases from V and 7 bases from J; junction bases left unmatched: 5. The CDR3 consists of 14 residues. CDR3 coding DNA: TGCGCCAGCAGCCACCCCAGACAGGGGAATGAGCAGTTCTTC. This gives the protein CASSHPRQGNEQFF.

J is TRBJ1-6 and V is TRBV19; D is ambiguous. Germline V gene lookup returns CDR1 LNHDA and CDR2 SQIVND (reference sequence). The V gene lost 6 bases and the J gene lost 6 bases, with 6 bases spanning the gap. This CDR3 is built from 12 residues. CDR3 sequence reads: CASSNTNSPLHF. The CDR3 nucleotides are TGTGCCAGTAGCAACACTAATTCACCCCTCCACTTT. The complete variable domain, with remaining parts taken from reference TRBV19 and TRBJ1-6, reads DGGITQSPKYLFRKEGQNVTLSCEQNLNHDAMYWYRQDPGQGLRLIYYSQIVNDFQKGDIAEGYSVSREKKESFPLTVTSAQKNPTAFYLCASSNTNSPLHFGNGTRLTVT.

The rearrangement joins TRBV7-9 to TRBJ1-1, with 12 bases that match TRBD1. The CDR3 has 19 residues. V lost 2 bases and J lost 3; bases outside the gene matches: 13. Germline lookup yields CDR1 SEHNR and CDR2 FQNEAQ (reference sequence). CDR3 amino acids: CASSLQGTGGEGYYTEAFF. The CDR3 bases are TGTGCCAGCAGCTTACAAGGGACAGGGGGCGAGGGATACTACACTGAAGCTTTCTTT.

The chain employs TRBV30 and TRBJ2-7; D might be TRBD1 (5 bases). V lost 1 base and J 1 base, leaving 11 bases between the germline ends. Germline values: CDR1 GTSNPN, CDR2 SVGIG (reference sequence). This CDR3 spans 14 amino acids. The CDR3 loop is CAWSGRQGSYEQYF. The CDR3 DNA follows: TGTGCCTGGAGTGGGCGGCAGGGATCCTACGAGCAGTACTTC.

The chain combines TRBV29-1 with TRBJ2-2; no reliable D call. There are 13 residues in the CDR3. Germline values: CDR1 SQVTM, CDR2 ANQGSEA. The V and J ends lost 1 base and 5 bases respectively, with 8 bases between them. The CDR3 bases are TGCAGCGTTGAAGTGTCCACAACCGGGGAGCTGTTTTTT. This sequence encodes CSVEVSTTGELFF.

This rearrangement joins TRBV7-9 to TRBJ1-2; D might be TRBD1 (5 bases). Trimming stripped 5 bases from V and 5 bases from J, with 15 bases between. The CDR3 is 14 amino acids. Germline assignment: CDR1 SEHNR and CDR2 FQNEAQ (reference sequence). The CDR3 DNA follows: TGTGCCAGCAGCACAAGACCACAGGAATATGGCTACACCTTC. Translation: CASSTRPQEYGYTF.

With regard to this clone: An end of the junction does not agree with germline; a read error may underlie this. The chain has TRBV18 and TRBJ2-4; no reliable D call. Germline CDR1 is KGHSH and CDR2 is LQKENI. The CDR3 is made up of 12 amino acids. In nucleotides, the CDR3 is TGTGCCAGCTCGCCTCCGCTAGGCATTCCGTACTTC. This translates into CASSPPLGIPYF.

This chain uses TRBV21-1 with TRBJ2-7; the DNA was not used to check the table's D call, TRBD2. TRBV21-1 is shown as a pseudogene. CDR3 length: 17 amino acids. The DNA for the CDR3 is TGTGCCAGCAGCAGGGGTAGGGAACTAGCGGGAGTAAGCGAGCAGTACTTC. This sequence encodes CASSRGRELAGVSEQYF.